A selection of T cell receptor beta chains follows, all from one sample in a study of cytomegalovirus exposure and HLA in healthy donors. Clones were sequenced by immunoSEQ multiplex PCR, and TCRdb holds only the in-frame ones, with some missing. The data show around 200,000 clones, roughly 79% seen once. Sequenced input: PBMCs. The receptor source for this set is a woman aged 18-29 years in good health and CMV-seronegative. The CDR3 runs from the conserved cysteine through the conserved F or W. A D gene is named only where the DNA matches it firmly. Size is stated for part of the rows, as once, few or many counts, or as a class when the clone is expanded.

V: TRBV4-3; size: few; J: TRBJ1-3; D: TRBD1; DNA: TGCGCCAGCAGCCAAGATATCCAGGGGGTTTCTGGAAACACCATATATTTT; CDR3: CASSQDIQGVSGNTIYF
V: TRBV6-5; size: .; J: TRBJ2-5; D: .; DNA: TGTGCCAGCAGTTACGACTCATGGGAGACCCAGTACTTC; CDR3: CASSYDSWETQYF
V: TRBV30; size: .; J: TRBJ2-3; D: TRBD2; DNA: TGTGCCCACGGGGGGGGTTTCTCAGATACGCAGTATTTT; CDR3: CAHGGGFSDTQYF
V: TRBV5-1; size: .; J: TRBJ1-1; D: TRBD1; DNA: TGCGCCAGCAGCTTAGGGACAGGCCGTGAAGCTTTCTTT; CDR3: CASSLGTGREAFF
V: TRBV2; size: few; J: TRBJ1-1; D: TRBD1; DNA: TGTGCCAGCAGAATACAGGGGGTTGCTGGCACTGAAGCTTTCTTT; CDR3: CASRIQGVAGTEAFF
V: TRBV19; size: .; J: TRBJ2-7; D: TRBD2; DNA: TGTGCCAGTACTAGCGGGAGCTACGAGCAGTACTTC; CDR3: CASTSGSYEQYF
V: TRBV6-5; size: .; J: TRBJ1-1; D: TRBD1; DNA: TGTGCCAGCAGTTGGGCAGGGGGCACTGAAGCTTTCTTT; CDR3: CASSWAGGTEAFF
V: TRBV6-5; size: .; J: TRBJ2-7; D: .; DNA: TGTGCCAGCTCGTACCAGGACAGCTCCTACGAGCAGTACTTC; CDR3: CASSYQDSSYEQYF
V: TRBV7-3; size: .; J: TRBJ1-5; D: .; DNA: TGTGCCAGCAGCTTAGGGGAGGATCAGCCCCAGCATTTT; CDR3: CASSLGEDQPQHF
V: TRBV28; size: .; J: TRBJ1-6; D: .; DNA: TGTGCCAGCGGGGGGTCACCCCTCCACTTT; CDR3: CASGGSPLHF
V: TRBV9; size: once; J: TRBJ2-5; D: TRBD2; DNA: TGTGCCAGCAGCGTAGATCTAGCGGACGGGGAGACCCAGTACTTC; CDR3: CASSVDLADGETQYF
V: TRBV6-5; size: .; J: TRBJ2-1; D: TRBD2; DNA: TGTGCCAGCAGTTACCGCCCGAGGAAGCGGGGGAATGAGCAGTTCTTC; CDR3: CASSYRPRKRGNEQFF
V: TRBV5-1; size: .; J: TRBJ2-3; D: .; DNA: TGCGCCAGCAGCCCTCGCGGGGGCACGTCCACAGATACGCAGTATTTT; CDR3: CASSPRGGTSTDTQYF
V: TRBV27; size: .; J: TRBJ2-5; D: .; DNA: TGTGCCAGCAGTTTATCCGGGACCCAGTACTTC; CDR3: CASSLSGTQYF
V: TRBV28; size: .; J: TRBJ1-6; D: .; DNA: TGTGCCAGCAGTTTAAGGGCCGGGGCCTCGGGAGACCACTTT; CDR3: CASSLRAGASGDHF
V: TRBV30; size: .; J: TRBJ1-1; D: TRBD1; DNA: TGTGCCTGGAACGGGGACAGTCATGAAGCTTTCTTT; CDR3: CAWNGDSHEAFF
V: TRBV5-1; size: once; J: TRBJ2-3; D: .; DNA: TGCGCCAGCAGCTTTCTAGACGCGCAGTATTTT; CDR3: CASSFLDAQYF
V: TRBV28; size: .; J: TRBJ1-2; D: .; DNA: TGTGCCAGCAGTCCACCGGGACACAACTATGGCTACACCTTC; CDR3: CASSPPGHNYGYTF
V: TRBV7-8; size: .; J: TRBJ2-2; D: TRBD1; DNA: TGTGCCAGCAGCCCCGGGACAGGGCTCACCGGGGAGCTGTTTTTT; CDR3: CASSPGTGLTGELFF
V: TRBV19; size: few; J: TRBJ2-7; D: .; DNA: TGTGCCAGTAGAATGAACCCCGGCAGGGCCTACGAGCAGTACTTC; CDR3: CASRMNPGRAYEQYF
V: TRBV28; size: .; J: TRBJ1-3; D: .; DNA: TGTGCCAGCAGTTTGGTAGCCTTCTCTGGAAACACCATATATTTT; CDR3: CASSLVAFSGNTIYF
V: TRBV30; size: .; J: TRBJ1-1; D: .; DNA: TGTGCCTGGAGTGCCCTCGGGGGAAAAGCTTTCTTT; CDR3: CAWSALGGKAFF
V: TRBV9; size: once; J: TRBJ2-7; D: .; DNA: TGTGCCAGCAGCGTAGATCGGGCAGGGTCCTACGAGCAGTACTTC; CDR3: CASSVDRAGSYEQYF
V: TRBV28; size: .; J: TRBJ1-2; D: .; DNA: TGTGCCAGCAGTAGTCCGTTTGGTGGCACATATGGCTACACCTTC; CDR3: CASSSPFGGTYGYTF
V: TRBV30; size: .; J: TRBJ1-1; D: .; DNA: TGTGCCTGGAGTGTACAGGCCTTACACACTGAAGCTTTCTTT; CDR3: CAWSVQALHTEAFF
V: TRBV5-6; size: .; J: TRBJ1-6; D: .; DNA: TGTGCCAGCAGCTTGGCCGGGGGACTGAGAACACCCCTCCACTTT; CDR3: CASSLAGGLRTPLHF
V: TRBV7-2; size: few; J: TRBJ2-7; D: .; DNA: TGTGCCAGCAGCTGGAGAGGGTCCTACGAGCAGTACTTC; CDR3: CASSWRGSYEQYF
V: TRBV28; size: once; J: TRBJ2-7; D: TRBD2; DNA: TGTGCCAGCAGTTTGGGGCGGGAGAATGGGCAGTACTTC; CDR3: CASSLGRENGQYF
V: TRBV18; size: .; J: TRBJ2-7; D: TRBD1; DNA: TGTGCCAGCTCACCACTATCCGGGACAGGGGGCGAGCAGTACTTC; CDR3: CASSPLSGTGGEQYF
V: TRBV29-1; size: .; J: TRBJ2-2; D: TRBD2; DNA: TGCAGCGTTGTGCGTCGAGCGGGAGATTTGAGCACCGGGGAGCTGTTTTTT; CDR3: CSVVRRAGDLSTGELFF
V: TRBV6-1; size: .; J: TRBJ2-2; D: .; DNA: TGTGCCAGCAGTGAAATCGGGACCGGGGAGCTGTTTTTT; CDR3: CASSEIGTGELFF